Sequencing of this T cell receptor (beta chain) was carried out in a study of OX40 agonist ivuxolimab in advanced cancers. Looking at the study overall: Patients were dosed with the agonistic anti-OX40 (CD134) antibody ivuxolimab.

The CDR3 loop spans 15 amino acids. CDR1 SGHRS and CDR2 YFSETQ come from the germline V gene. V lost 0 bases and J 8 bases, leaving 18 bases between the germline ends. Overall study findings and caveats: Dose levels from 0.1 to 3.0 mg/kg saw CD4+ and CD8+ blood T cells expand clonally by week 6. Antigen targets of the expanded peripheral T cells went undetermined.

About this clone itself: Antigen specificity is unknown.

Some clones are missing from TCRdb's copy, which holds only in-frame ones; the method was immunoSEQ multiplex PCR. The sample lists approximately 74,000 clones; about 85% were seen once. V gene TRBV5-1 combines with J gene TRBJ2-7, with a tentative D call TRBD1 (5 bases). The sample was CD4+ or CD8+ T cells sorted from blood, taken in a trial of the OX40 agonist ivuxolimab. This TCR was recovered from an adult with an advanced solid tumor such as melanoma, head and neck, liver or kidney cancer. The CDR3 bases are TGCGCCAGCAGCTTGGACCCTCGGTCAGGGATCCAGCAGTACTTC. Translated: CASSLDPRSGIQQYF.